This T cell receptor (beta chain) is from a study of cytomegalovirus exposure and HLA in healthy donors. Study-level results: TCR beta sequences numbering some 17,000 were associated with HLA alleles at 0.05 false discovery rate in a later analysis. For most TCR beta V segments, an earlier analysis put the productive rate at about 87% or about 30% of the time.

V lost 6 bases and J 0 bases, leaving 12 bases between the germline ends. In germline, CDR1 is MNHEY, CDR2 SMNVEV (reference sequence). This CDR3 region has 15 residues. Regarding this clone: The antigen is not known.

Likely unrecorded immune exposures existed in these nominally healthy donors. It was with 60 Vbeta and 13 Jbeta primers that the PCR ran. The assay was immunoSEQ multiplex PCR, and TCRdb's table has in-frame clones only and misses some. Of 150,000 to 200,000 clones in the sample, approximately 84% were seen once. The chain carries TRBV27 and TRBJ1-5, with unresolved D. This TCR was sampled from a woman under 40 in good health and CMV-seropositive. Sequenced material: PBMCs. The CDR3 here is CASSQRSYSNQPQHF. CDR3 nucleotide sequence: TGTGCCAGCAGCCAGAGGAGTTATAGCAATCAGCCCCAGCATTTT.